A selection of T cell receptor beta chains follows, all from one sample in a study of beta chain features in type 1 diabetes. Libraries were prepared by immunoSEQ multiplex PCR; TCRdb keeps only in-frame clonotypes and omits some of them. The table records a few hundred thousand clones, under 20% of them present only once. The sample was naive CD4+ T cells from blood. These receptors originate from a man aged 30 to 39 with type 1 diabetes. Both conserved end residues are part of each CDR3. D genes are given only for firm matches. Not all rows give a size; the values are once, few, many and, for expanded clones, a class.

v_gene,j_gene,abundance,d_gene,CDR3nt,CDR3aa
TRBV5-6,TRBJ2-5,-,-,TGTGCCAGCAGCTTGGACAGCCAAGAGACCCAGTACTTC,CASSLDSQETQYF
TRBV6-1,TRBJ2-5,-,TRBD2,TGTGCCAGCAGTGAGCGGCGGGGAGGGGAAGAGACCCAGTACTTC,CASSERRGGEETQYF
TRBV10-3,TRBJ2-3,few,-,TGTGCCATCAGTGATGGGACGGCCACAGATACGCAGTATTTT,CAISDGTATDTQYF
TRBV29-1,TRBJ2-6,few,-,TGCAGCGTCGACGGGGGGGCCAACGTCCTGACTTTC,CSVDGGANVLTF
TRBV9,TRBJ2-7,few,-,TGTGCCAGCAGCTCCGCTAGCTCCTACGAGCAGTACTTC,CASSSASSYEQYF
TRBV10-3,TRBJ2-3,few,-,TGTGCCAGCACCGGCTCATCAGATACGCAGTATTTT,CASTGSSDTQYF
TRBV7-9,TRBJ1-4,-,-,TGTGCCAGCAGCTTATTGTATTGGAGTCAAGCCGAAAAACTGTTTTTT,CASSLLYWSQAEKLFF
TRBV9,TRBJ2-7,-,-,TGTGCCAGCAGCGTAGGGCTGGGGACAACCTACGAGCAGTACTTC,CASSVGLGTTYEQYF
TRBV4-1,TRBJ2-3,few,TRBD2,TGCGCCAGCAGCCCTCTAGTAGCGGGAGGGTATACGCAGTATTTT,CASSPLVAGGYTQYF
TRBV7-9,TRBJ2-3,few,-,TGTGCCAGCAGCTTAGCCGGCCCCACAGATACGCAGTATTTT,CASSLAGPTDTQYF
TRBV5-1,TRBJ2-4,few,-,TGCGCCAGCAGCTTGGAGGGCACCAAAAACATTCAGTACTTC,CASSLEGTKNIQYF
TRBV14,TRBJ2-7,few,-,TGTGCCAGCAGCCAAGCCAGCGGTGGGGGCTACGAGCAGTACTTC,CASSQASGGGYEQYF
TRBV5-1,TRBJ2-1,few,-,TGCGCCAGCAGCTTGGCCGAGCTGCCGGGGGCTGAGCAGTTCTTC,CASSLAELPGAEQFF
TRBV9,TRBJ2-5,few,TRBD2,TGTGCCAGCAGCGCTAGGCCGACAGGCGGGAGGGAGACCCAGTACTTC,CASSARPTGGRETQYF
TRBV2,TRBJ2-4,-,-,TGTGCCAGCAGTCCGCACGACCAAAGGACCAAAAACATTCAGTACTTC,CASSPHDQRTKNIQYF
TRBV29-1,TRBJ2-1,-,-,TGCAGCGGTGAATTCGGGAATGAGCAGTTCTTC,CSGEFGNEQFF